These 10 T cell receptor beta chains were all obtained from the same sample, sequenced in a study of blood T cell repertoires in COVID-19. The method was immunoSEQ multiplex PCR; TCRdb's version includes in-frame clones alone and lacks a portion of them. The sample gives fewer than 300,000 clones, approximately 82% of which show up once; roughly 3% is in the top ten. Input material: peripheral blood. Receptor source: a woman aged 18-30 years with acute or convalescent COVID-19.

The chain couples TRBV27 to TRBJ2-1; weak D call: TRBD1 (7 bases). V was shortened by 1 base and J by 6 bases, with 25 bases between the two germline ends. The germline gives CDR1 MNHEY, CDR2 SMNVEV (reference sequence). The CDR3 extends over 19 amino acids. In DNA form, the CDR3 reads TGTGCCAGCAGTTTATATATCGGTTTGACAGGGAGGTCGCGCAATGAGCAGTTCTTC. It is translated as CASSLYIGLTGRSRNEQFF.

The CDR3 region is CASSRGQDQETQYF. The CDR3, as DNA: TGTGCCAGCAGTCGCGGACAGGACCAAGAGACCCAGTACTTC. The J gene is TRBJ2-5, the V gene TRBV6-5, with 7 bases matching TRBD1. V lost 5 bases to trimming and J lost 0 bases; unmatched junction nucleotides: 3. The germline CDR1 and CDR2 sequences are MNHEY and SVGAGI. The CDR3 length is 14 residues.

The V and J genes are TRBV18 and TRBJ1-1; D unclear. CDR1 KGHSH and CDR2 LQKENI come from the germline V gene. The CDR3 is 15 residues long. V was cut by 2 bases and J by 0 bases, with 10 bases left in between. In DNA, the CDR3 is TGTGCCAGCTCACCAGTTGAGGGAATGAACACTGAAGCTTTCTTT. Encoded protein: CASSPVEGMNTEAFF.

The chain recombines TRBV10-3 with TRBJ1-1, with D unresolved. Germline CDR1 ENHRY, CDR2 SYGVKD. With 5 bases removed from V and 0 bases from J, the gap between germline ends came to 16 bases. The length of the CDR3 is 16 residues. CDR3 amino acids: CAISRTVEGVNTEAFF. In DNA form, the CDR3 reads TGTGCCATCAGTAGGACTGTGGAAGGAGTGAACACTGAAGCTTTCTTT.

This rearrangement joins TRBV5-6 to TRBJ2-1; 10 bases agree with TRBD2. The junction had 7 bases not matched to a gene; V was cut back by 4 bases and J by 6 bases. The CDR3 length is 15 residues. Germline CDR1 reads SGHDT; CDR2 reads YYEEEE. The CDR3 region is CASSPGTSALNEQFF. The DNA of the CDR3 is TGTGCCAGCAGCCCAGGGACTAGCGCACTCAATGAGCAGTTCTTC.

The chain recombines TRBV4-3 with TRBJ2-2, with 16 nucleotides matching TRBD2. Per germline, CDR1 LGHNA and CDR2 YSLEER. CDR3 size: 19 residues. Trimming took 0 bases from V and 4 from J; bases not matched to a gene: 5. The DNA of the CDR3 is TGCGCCAGCAGCCAAGATATGGGACTAGCGGGAGGGAGCACCGGGGAGCTGTTTTTT. Its translation is CASSQDMGLAGGSTGELFF.

The rearrangement uses TRBV2 and TRBJ1-5; possible D gene TRBD1, 5 bases. The germline CDR1 and CDR2 sequences are SNHLY and FYNNEI. V dropped 8 bases and J dropped 4 bases, with 9 bases sitting between them. The CDR3 has 12 residues. CDR3 sequence (DNA): TGTGCCAGCCGACAGATTAATCAGCCCCAGCATTTT. This encodes CASRQINQPQHF.

This sequence joins TRBV7-2 and TRBJ2-1; 9 nucleotides line up with TRBD1. Germline lookup yields CDR1 SGHTA and CDR2 FQGNSA. With 6 bases clipped from V and 7 bases from J, the junction kept 13 bases outside the gene matches. The CDR3 is 16 residues long. DNA of the CDR3: TGTGCCAGCAGTAACCATAAACAGGGGGCCCAAAATGAGCAGTTCTTC. Encoded protein: CASSNHKQGAQNEQFF.

V usage is TRBV5-1 and J usage is TRBJ1-5, with 7 positions matching TRBD1. Looked up from germline, CDR1 is SGHRS and CDR2 is YFSETQ. This CDR3 spans 15 amino acids. The V gene end was trimmed by 1 base and the J gene end by 3 bases; junction bases not matched to a gene: 4. CDR3 DNA: TGCGCCAGCAGCTTGACAGGGGCCCCCAATCAGCCCCAGCATTTT. Protein sequence: CASSLTGAPNQPQHF.

J is TRBJ1-1 and V is TRBV5-4; TRBD1 matches 7 bases. CDR1 and CDR2 from the germline V gene are SGHNT and YYREEE (reference sequence). V was pared by 7 bases and J by 1 base, with 16 bases of the junction left unmatched. This CDR3 spans 17 amino acids. The CDR3 region is CASRHFGGGQGNTEAFF. CDR3 in DNA: TGTGCCAGCCGCCACTTCGGAGGGGGCCAAGGGAACACTGAAGCTTTCTTT.